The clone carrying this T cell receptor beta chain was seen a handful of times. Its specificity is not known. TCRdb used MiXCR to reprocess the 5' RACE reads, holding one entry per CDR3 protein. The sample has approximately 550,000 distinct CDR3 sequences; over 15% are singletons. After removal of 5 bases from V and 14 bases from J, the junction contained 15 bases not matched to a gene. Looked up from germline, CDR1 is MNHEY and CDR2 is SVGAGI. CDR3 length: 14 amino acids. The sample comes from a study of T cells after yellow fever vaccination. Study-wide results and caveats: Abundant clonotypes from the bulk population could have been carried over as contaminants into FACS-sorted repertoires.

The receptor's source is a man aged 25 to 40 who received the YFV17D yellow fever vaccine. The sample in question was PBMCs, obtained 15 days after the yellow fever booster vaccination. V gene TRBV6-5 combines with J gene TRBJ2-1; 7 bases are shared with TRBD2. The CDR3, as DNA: TGTGCCAGCAGTAACGGAGCGGGGCCGAATGTAGAGTTCTTC. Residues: CASSNGAGPNVEFF.